The 31 T cell receptor beta chains below were found in one sample sequenced in a study of Graves' ophthalmopathy and Graves' hyperthyroidism. Amplifying from RNA transcripts, the study obtained TCR beta CDR3 regions. HTBI-primed RT-PCR formed the first round, and a multiplex PCR formed the second. Each CDR3 protein is one row after TCRdb ran MiXCR on the multiplex PCR reads. The sample consists of 200,000 to 300,000 distinct CDR3 sequences, about 46% of them appearing once. Sequencing was carried out using peripheral blood. All receptors derive from an adult man with Graves' ophthalmopathy.

This chain uses TRBV10-3 with TRBJ2-7; weak D call: TRBD2 (5 bases). The J call could be wrong; TRBJ2-1 is a better fit for the DNA end. The V gene's germline CDR1 is ENHRY and CDR2 SYGVKD. The CDR3 spans 14 residues. The CDR3 loop reads CAISESTGVFEQFF. In DNA, the CDR3 is TGTGCCATCAGTGAGTCGACCGGGGTCTTTGAGCAGTTCTTC.

This clonotype was seen more than once but under ten times. V usage is TRBV7-8 and J usage is TRBJ2-5; 13 nucleotides align to TRBD2. The CDR3 length is 16 residues. After removal of 3 bases from V and 3 bases from J, the junction contained 4 bases not matched to a gene. The V gene's germline CDR1 is SGHVS and CDR2 FQNEAQ. In DNA form, the CDR3 reads TGTGCCAGCAGCTTCACTAGCGGGGGGGGGAAAGAGACCCAGTACTTC. Its protein product is CASSFTSGGGKETQYF.

Comment on this clonotype: A clone one base away is much larger, so this may be a read error. The chain carries TRBV24-1 and TRBJ2-2; TRBD1 matches 7 bases. CDR1 KGHDR and CDR2 SFDVKD come from the germline V gene. The CDR3 sequence is 15 residues long. The CDR3 reads CATSDRGQSTGELLF. Here the CDR3 DNA reads TGTGCCACCAGTGACAGGGGACAGTCAACCGGGGAGCTGCTTTTT.

This chain joins TRBV4-2 and TRBJ1-2, with a weak D call TRBD1 (6 bases). The CDR3 spans 15 residues. The ends were cut back, 3 bases at V and 7 bases at J, with 18 bases in the middle. CDR1 is LGHNA and CDR2 is YNFKEQ in the germline V gene. CDR3 residues: CASSQDPGGATGYTF. In nucleotides, the CDR3 is TGTGCCAGCAGCCAGGACCCGGGGGGCGCGACTGGCTACACCTTC.

The chain recombines TRBV19 with TRBJ1-5, with no clear D. From germline, CDR1 is LNHDA and CDR2 SQIVND (reference sequence). Trimming took 7 bases from V and 6 from J, leaving 13 bases between them. The CDR3 contains 13 residues. CDR3 sequence reads: CASNPMKFQPQHF. CDR3 coding DNA: TGTGCCAGTAACCCCATGAAGTTTCAGCCCCAGCATTTT.

The gene calls are TRBV12-3 or TRBV12-4 and TRBJ1-5, with 8 bases aligning to TRBD1. The CDR3 consists of 15 residues. With 5 bases clipped from V and 5 bases from J, the junction kept 8 bases outside the gene matches. DNA of the CDR3: TGTGCCAGCAGTGAGCAGGGGGCCCTTTATCAGCCCCAGCATTTT. Translating it yields CASSEQGALYQPQHF.

Comments on this clonotype: Because it lacks the conserved phenylalanine or tryptophan at the end, this CDR3 is likely a read error. Because the CDR3's place on the DNA is in doubt, the DNA is left out and the CDR3 is given as listed by TCRdb. The chain links TRBV7-8 to TRBJ1-3. CDR1 is SGHVS and CDR2 is FQNEAQ in the germline V gene. From its first to its last residue, the CDR3 has 12 amino acids. The CDR3 region is CASSLTSGRPNT.

This clonotype was detected only once. This chain connects TRBV5-6 to TRBJ2-7; no reliable D call. Germline CDR1 and CDR2: SGHDT and YYEEEE. The germline V and J ends were trimmed by 4 bases and 1 base, with 15 bases remaining between them. This CDR3 has 15 residues. CDR3 DNA sequence: TGTGCCAGCAGCGCCTCGGCACAGAGATCCTACGAGCAGTACTTC. Translating it yields CASSASAQRSYEQYF.

This sequence joins TRBV7-9 and TRBJ2-7; 7 bases line up with TRBD1. The germline V gene encodes CDR1 SEHNR and CDR2 FQNEAQ (reference sequence). The CDR3 length is 14 residues. V trimming: 5 bases; J trimming: 2 bases; junction bases outside the gene matches: 6. For the CDR3, the DNA is TGTGCCAGCAGCGTCGGGACAGCTGCCTACGAGCAGTACTTC. This codes for CASSVGTAAYEQYF.

This rearrangement joins TRBV7-8 to TRBJ1-5; 11 positions match TRBD1. CDR3 length equals 17 residues. V was clipped by 1 base and J by 3 bases; unmatched bases: 5. CDR1 is SGHVS, CDR2 FQNEAQ, per germline. CDR3 in DNA: TGTGCCAGCAGCTTAGACTGGGACAGGGGGTACAATCAGCCCCAGCATTTT. This codes for CASSLDWDRGYNQPQHF.

The chain links TRBV28 to TRBJ1-6; weak D call: TRBD1 (5 bases). V lost 3 bases to trimming and J lost 7 bases, with 13 bases between them. This CDR3 comprises 15 residues. From germline, CDR1 is MDHEN and CDR2 SYDVKM. CDR3 protein: CASSFVWRGNSPLHF. CDR3 in DNA: TGTGCCAGCAGTTTCGTGTGGAGGGGAAATTCACCCCTCCACTTT. Based on the CDR3 plus reference TRBV28 and TRBJ1-6, the full variable domain is DVKVTQSSRYLVKRTGEKVFLECVQDMDHENMFWYRQDPGLGLRLIYFSYDVKMKEKGDIPEGYSVSREKKERFSLILESASTNQTSMYLCASSFVWRGNSPLHFGNGTRLTVT.

This rearrangement joins TRBV12-3 or TRBV12-4 to TRBJ1-1; D is unclear. The CDR3 is 14 residues long. With 6 bases removed from V and 5 bases from J, the gap between germline ends came to 16 bases. The CDR3 sequence: CASRATRRDTEAFF. The CDR3 DNA follows: TGTGCCAGCAGGGCAACAAGGCGAGATACTGAAGCTTTCTTT.

The CDR3 spells CASSLKGTGSSGNTIYF. The DNA for the CDR3 is TGTGCCAGCAGCTTAAAGGGGACAGGGAGTTCTGGAAACACCATATATTTT. The chain combines TRBV7-9 with TRBJ1-3, with 9 positions matching TRBD1. CDR3 length: 17 residues. Germline V gene sequence: CDR1 SEHNR, CDR2 FQNEAQ (reference sequence). Trimming took 2 bases from V and 1 from J; bases not matched to a gene: 6.

The chain joins TRBV25-1 to TRBJ2-6, with 7 bases identical to TRBD1. Germline CDR1 MGHDK, CDR2 SYGVNS. V lost 2 bases, J lost 0 bases, and 7 bases stayed unmatched. The CDR3 totals 18 residues. CDR3 region: CASSENSGQISGANVLTF. For the CDR3, the DNA is TGTGCCAGCAGTGAAAATTCGGGACAGATCTCTGGGGCCAACGTCCTGACTTTC. Supplemented by reference TRBV25-1 and TRBJ2-6, the full variable domain reads EADIYQTPRYLVIGTGKKITLECSQTMGHDKMYWYQQDPGMELHLIHYSYGVNSTEKGDLSSESTVSRIRTEHFPLTLESARPSHTSQYLCASSENSGQISGANVLTFGAGSRLTVL.

V and J are TRBV5-6 and TRBJ2-7, with TRBD2 matching 10 bases. This CDR3 region has 15 residues. Trimming at V came to 7 bases and at J to 4 bases, leaving 11 bases not matched to a gene. Germline CDR1 is SGHDT and CDR2 is YYEEEE. This CDR3 is CASGVGPSGSYEQYF. As DNA, the CDR3 is TGTGCCAGCGGGGTCGGGCCTAGCGGGAGTTACGAGCAGTACTTC.

The chain joins TRBV29-1 to TRBJ1-1; no definite D call. The CDR3 covers 10 residues. Germline CDR1 SQVTM, CDR2 ANQGSEA. The CDR3 spells CLGYGVEAFF. The CDR3 DNA is TGCTTAGGGTACGGGGTTGAAGCTTTCTTT.

The sample holds a few counts of this clonotype. In DNA, the CDR3 is TGTGCCAGCAGCTCCTGGACAGGGGGCGGGTTGGAGACCCAGTACTTC. It encodes CASSSWTGGGLETQYF. The chain recombines TRBV7-9 with TRBJ2-5; 11 positions agree with TRBD1. This CDR3 contains 16 residues. Germline-derived CDR1 and CDR2 are SEHNR and FQNEAQ (reference sequence). V shed 4 bases and J 5 bases; nucleotides not matched to a gene: 9.

Only a few counts were recorded for this clonotype. This rearrangement joins TRBV20-1 to TRBJ2-7; D is unclear. Trimming pared 0 bases from V and 2 bases from J, leaving 11 bases between. Germline CDR1 reads DFQATT; CDR2 reads SNEGSKA (reference sequence). The length of the CDR3 is 14 residues. The chain's CDR3 is CSARDPQGTYEQYF. The CDR3 DNA sequence: TGCAGTGCTAGAGATCCGCAAGGAACCTACGAGCAGTACTTC.

The V and J genes are TRBV7-6 and TRBJ2-2, with a tentative D call TRBD1 (6 bases). CDR3 size: 16 residues. Trimming stripped 5 bases from V and 2 bases from J, with 15 bases between. CDR1 is SGHVS, CDR2 FNYEAQ, per germline. The CDR3 region is CASSINPGTNTGELFF. DNA of the CDR3: TGTGCCAGCAGCATTAACCCGGGGACAAACACCGGGGAGCTGTTTTTT.

The table lists this clonotype with a few counts. The rearrangement uses TRBV7-2 and TRBJ2-5; TRBD2 matches 9 bases. This CDR3 has 14 amino acids. V was clipped by 1 base and J by 4 bases; unmatched bases: 1. The V gene's germline CDR1 is SGHTA and CDR2 FQGNSA. The CDR3 DNA reads as TGTGCCAGCAGCTTAGTTAGCGGGAGAGAGACCCAGTACTTC. It yields the protein CASSLVSGRETQYF.

In its sample, this clonotype was seen a few times. This sequence joins TRBV9 and TRBJ1-2; TRBD1 matches 7 bases. The CDR3 sequence is 14 residues long. The V gene's germline CDR1 is SGDLS and CDR2 YYNGEE. Losses at the gene ends were 1 base for V and 8 bases for J; bases not matched to a gene: 8. The CDR3 here is CASSVYDREVGYTF. DNA of the CDR3: TGTGCCAGCAGCGTATACGACAGGGAAGTCGGCTACACCTTC.

The table lists this clonotype with a few counts. This rearrangement joins TRBV29-1 to TRBJ2-5, with 7 bases identical to TRBD1. The trim removed 5 bases at V and 2 bases at J, leaving 5 bases unmatched. Germline V CDR1 and CDR2: SQVTM, ANQGSEA. The CDR3 loop spans 13 amino acids. The chain's CDR3 is CSVRDSQQETQYF. CDR3 coding DNA: TGCAGCGTTCGGGACAGCCAACAAGAGACCCAGTACTTC.

This clonotype was counted a few times. V usage is TRBV7-2 and J usage is TRBJ2-2; D is unclear. The CDR3 spans 16 residues. The germline gives CDR1 SGHTA, CDR2 FQGNSA. The V and J ends lost 5 bases and 0 bases respectively, with 13 bases between them. The CDR3 loop is CASSQEAPSNTGELFF. The CDR3 DNA follows: TGTGCCAGCAGCCAAGAAGCCCCGTCGAACACCGGGGAGCTGTTTTTT.

The chain couples TRBV4-1 to TRBJ1-2, with 9 bases fitting TRBD1. CDR1 is MGHRA, CDR2 YSYEKL, per germline. This CDR3 contains 17 residues. The J segment lost 0 bases and the V segment lost 4 bases, leaving 9 bases of the junction unmatched. The CDR3 region has the DNA TGCGCCAGCAGCCGTCAAGGACAGGGGAGGACTAACTATGGCTACACCTTC. It is translated as CASSRQGQGRTNYGYTF.

The rearrangement joins TRBV28 to TRBJ2-7; tentatively, D is TRBD1 or TRBD2 (5 bases each). The germline CDR1 and CDR2 sequences are MDHEN and SYDVKM. The CDR3 has 13 residues. Trimming pared 2 bases from V and 3 bases from J, leaving 8 bases between. CDR3 DNA sequence: TGTGCCAGCAGTTTAGGGGGTATCTACGAGCAGTACTTC. Its protein product is CASSLGGIYEQYF.

This clonotype was observed at least ten times. This chain links TRBV20-1 with TRBJ1-1; maybe TRBD1 (5 bases). This CDR3 comprises 13 residues. V was clipped by 6 bases and J by 1 base, with 12 bases between them. Germline CDR1 is DFQATT and CDR2 is SNEGSKA (reference sequence). CDR3 protein: CSARPQGNTEAFF. CDR3 DNA sequence: TGCAGTGCAAGACCTCAGGGGAACACTGAAGCTTTCTTT.

This rearrangement joins TRBV9 to TRBJ2-2; D may be TRBD2 (6 bases). The germline V and J ends were trimmed by 5 bases and 7 bases, with 21 bases remaining between them. The CDR3 spans 16 residues. Germline V gene sequence: CDR1 SGDLS, CDR2 YYNGEE. The CDR3 protein is CASSLGGTGRSGELFF. CDR3 bases: TGTGCCAGCAGTCTCGGCGGGACTGGTCGAAGCGGGGAGCTGTTTTTT.

The J gene is TRBJ1-4, the V gene TRBV29-1; D ambiguous. The CDR3 has 11 residues. Trimming stripped 4 bases from V and 11 bases from J, with 11 bases between. CDR1 and CDR2 from the germline V gene are SQVTM and ANQGSEA. The CDR3 DNA sequence: TGCAGCGTTGCCAGGCTCGATAAACTGTTTTTT. Amino acids: CSVARLDKLFF.

The V gene is TRBV5-1, the J gene TRBJ1-6; 7 bases are shared with TRBD1. CDR1 is SGHRS and CDR2 is YFSETQ in the germline V gene. J lost 7 bases, V lost 3 bases, and 10 bases had no gene match. The CDR3 consists of 16 residues. The CDR3 sequence is CASSSRTGSSNSPLHF. DNA of the CDR3: TGCGCCAGCAGCTCGAGGACAGGTAGCTCGAATTCACCCCTCCACTTT.

The chain recombines TRBV7-2 with TRBJ2-5; TRBD2 matches 10 bases. Looked up from germline, CDR1 is SGHTA and CDR2 is FQGNSA. V trimming: 1 base; J trimming: 5 bases; junction bases outside the gene matches: 4. The CDR3 is 15 amino acids. CDR3 nucleotides: TGTGCCAGCAGCTTAGTTTCTAGCGGGGGCGAGACCCAGTACTTC. Translation: CASSLVSSGGETQYF.

This clonotype occurred a few times. The chain combines TRBV14 with TRBJ1-2, with 8 bases fitting TRBD1. The CDR3 loop spans 16 amino acids. Trimming took 4 bases from V and 0 from J; bases not matched to a gene: 7. The germline CDR1 and CDR2 sequences are SGHDN and FVKESK. In DNA, the CDR3 is TGTGCCAGCAGCCCGCCGGGACAGGAGGCTAACTATGGCTACACCTTC. Translation gives CASSPPGQEANYGYTF. The entire variable domain, with the rest obtained from reference TRBV14 and TRBJ1-2, is as follows: EAGVTQFPSHSVIEKGQTVTLRCDPISGHDNLYWYRRVMGKEIKFLLHFVKESKQDESGMPNNRFLAERTGGTYSTLKVQPAELEDSGVYFCASSPPGQEANYGYTFGSGTRLTVV.